Below, 30 T cell receptor beta chains from the same sample are listed, as sequenced in a study of cytomegalovirus exposure and HLA in healthy donors. The PCR was carried out with 60 Vbeta primers and 13 Jbeta primers. The method was immunoSEQ multiplex PCR; TCRdb's version includes in-frame clones alone and lacks a portion of them. The table includes around 64,000 clones, around four fifths detected once. Sequencing was carried out using PBMCs. The receptors come from a woman younger than 45 in good health and CMV-seropositive.

The chain recombines TRBV2 with TRBJ1-2; 7 bases agree with TRBD1. The CDR3 contains 15 residues. In germline, CDR1 is SNHLY, CDR2 FYNNEI. Germline trimming cut 6 bases from V and 8 bases from J; bases unmatched to any gene: 15. The CDR3 DNA reads as TGTGCCAGCAGAGCCCGGGACAGCCCTAAGGGGGGCTACACCTTC. Translation: CASRARDSPKGGYTF.

The table lists this clone with a few counts. The rearrangement joins TRBV28 to TRBJ2-1, with 9 bases fitting TRBD1. This CDR3 contains 15 residues. CDR1 is MDHEN, CDR2 SYDVKM, per germline. V gave up 1 base and J gave up 9 bases; unmatched junction bases: 7. CDR3 residues: CASSLYRGLWGEQFF. The CDR3 coding sequence is TGTGCCAGCAGTTTATACAGGGGGCTTTGGGGTGAGCAGTTCTTC.

Turning to this clone: Within the sample, other DNA sequences also encode this same CDR3. This rearrangement joins TRBV9 to TRBJ2-1; 9 positions agree with TRBD2. This CDR3 has 15 residues. In germline, CDR1 is SGDLS, CDR2 YYNGEE. J lost 0 bases, V lost 2 bases, and 0 bases had no gene match. CDR3 bases: TGTGCCAGCAGCGTTAGCGGGAGCTCCTACAATGAGCAGTTCTTC. Translating gives CASSVSGSSYNEQFF.

This chain links TRBV29-1 with TRBJ2-7; possibly TRBD1 for D (5 bases). The CDR3 extends over 11 amino acids. Germline V gives CDR1 SQVTM, CDR2 ANQGSEA. Trimming removed 6 bases from V and 3 bases from J, with 9 bases in between. CDR3 nucleotides: TGCAGCGTCGAACAGGTCTACGAGCAGTACTTC. Protein product: CSVEQVYEQYF.

The V call is TRBV29-1, the J call TRBJ1-5; 9 nucleotides agree with TRBD1. CDR3 length equals 15 residues. Trimming cost V 6 bases and J 2 bases; bases outside gene matches: 8. Germline CDR1 is SQVTM and CDR2 is ANQGSEA. This chain's CDR3 is CSVREDRGGNQPQHF. The CDR3 DNA reads TGCAGCGTCCGCGAGGACAGGGGCGGCAATCAGCCCCAGCATTTT.

The chain has TRBV6-5 and TRBJ1-2; D remains unclear. The CDR3 covers 14 residues. Trimming pared 0 bases from V and 2 bases from J, leaving 7 bases between. Germline CDR1 MNHEY, CDR2 SVGAGI. CDR3 loop: CASSYSPQNYGYTF. The CDR3 DNA sequence: TGTGCCAGCAGTTACTCCCCACAGAACTATGGCTACACCTTC.

In this sample, this clone turned up a few times. This chain uses TRBV28 with TRBJ1-5, with no clear D. The CDR3 is 14 residues long. Germline V gives CDR1 MDHEN, CDR2 SYDVKM. V was shortened by 5 bases and J by 6 bases, with 14 bases between the two germline ends. In nucleotides, the CDR3 is TGTGCCAGCAGTCCCGCCGTAGCCCCTCAGCCCCAGCATTTT. It yields the protein CASSPAVAPQPQHF.

The CDR3 spells CSEGGGYGYTF. In DNA form, the CDR3 reads TGCAGCGAGGGTGGTGGCTATGGCTACACCTTC. The rearrangement uses TRBV20-1 and TRBJ1-2; D ambiguous. Germline loops: CDR1 DFQATT, CDR2 SNEGSKA (reference sequence). The CDR3 has 11 amino acids.

The chain combines TRBV9 with TRBJ1-2, with 8 positions matching TRBD1. V lost 5 bases to trimming and J lost 0 bases; unmatched junction nucleotides: 6. The CDR3 consists of 15 residues. Germline V gene sequence: CDR1 SGDLS, CDR2 YYNGEE. The CDR3, as DNA: TGTGCCAGCAGTGATCAGGGGGCGTCTAACTATGGCTACACCTTC. It yields the protein CASSDQGASNYGYTF.

The chain has TRBV30 and TRBJ1-2, with D perhaps TRBD1 (6 bases). Germline-derived CDR1 and CDR2 are GTSNPN and SVGIG (reference sequence). This CDR3 is 11 amino acids long. V was shortened by 4 bases and J by 4 bases, with 7 bases between the two germline ends. Here the CDR3 DNA reads TGTGCCTGGACAGGGGCCTATGGCTACACCTTC. This sequence encodes CAWTGAYGYTF.

The chain joins TRBV30 to TRBJ1-5; D gene unclear. CDR3 length: 13 residues. Germline V lookup: CDR1 GTSNPN, CDR2 SVGIG (reference sequence). With 2 bases removed from V and 6 bases from J, the gap between germline ends came to 11 bases. The CDR3 loop is CAWSTAAGQPQHF. In nucleotides, the CDR3 is TGTGCCTGGAGTACAGCCGCGGGTCAGCCCCAGCATTTT.

The rearrangement uses TRBV2 and TRBJ2-2; 7 positions agree with TRBD1. V gave up 9 bases and J gave up 7 bases; unmatched junction bases: 14. The germline CDR1 and CDR2 sequences are SNHLY and FYNNEI. The CDR3 has 15 residues. The CDR3 DNA follows: TGTGCCAGTATTTGGACAGGCACGAACGACGGGGAGCTGTTTTTT. It yields the protein CASIWTGTNDGELFF.

The chain links TRBV28 to TRBJ2-6, with D tentatively TRBD1 (6 bases). V lost 5 bases to trimming and J lost 4 bases, with 12 bases between them. This CDR3 comprises 15 residues. Germline V gene sequence: CDR1 MDHEN, CDR2 SYDVKM. The CDR3 reads CASSPDRPGANVLTF. In DNA, the CDR3 is TGTGCCAGCAGTCCCGACAGGCCAGGGGCCAACGTCCTGACTTTC.

This clone was counted a few times. The chain combines TRBV5-6 with TRBJ1-4, with D unresolved. The germline V and J ends were trimmed by 1 base and 8 bases, with 12 bases remaining between them. This CDR3 spans 14 amino acids. CDR1 is SGHDT and CDR2 is YYEEEE in the germline V gene. The CDR3 loop reads CASSLNLLREKLFF. Here the CDR3 DNA reads TGTGCCAGCAGCTTGAATTTGCTGAGGGAAAAACTGTTTTTT.

The chain joins TRBV29-1 to TRBJ2-1; possibly TRBD2 for D (5 bases). Germline V gene lookup returns CDR1 SQVTM and CDR2 ANQGSEA. V lost 4 bases and J 0 bases, leaving 10 bases between the germline ends. The CDR3 sequence is 14 residues long. CDR3 DNA: TGCAGCGTTGGTCGCGCGGGCTCCTACAATGAGCAGTTCTTC. Translating it yields CSVGRAGSYNEQFF.

The chain is built from TRBV29-1 and TRBJ1-1; no clear D gene. The CDR3 length is 13 residues. The germline V and J ends were trimmed by 8 bases and 0 bases, with 13 bases remaining between them. CDR1 SQVTM and CDR2 ANQGSEA come from the germline V gene. CDR3 amino acids: CSFRNSLNTEAFF. The DNA for the CDR3 is TGCAGCTTTCGGAACAGTTTGAACACTGAAGCTTTCTTT.

The chain carries TRBV6-5 and TRBJ2-2; D not resolved. The CDR3 runs to 15 residues. Trimming cost V 6 bases and J 0 bases, with 11 bases left between them. The germline V gene encodes CDR1 MNHEY and CDR2 SVGAGI. The CDR3 nucleotides read TGTGCCAGCAGGCGGCATTCCGCGAACACCGGGGAGCTGTTTTTT. Protein: CASRRHSANTGELFF.

CDR3 bases: TGTGCCAGCAGTGAAAGGAGCGTGACAGGGGGCACTGAAGCTTTCTTT. This sequence encodes CASSERSVTGGTEAFF. The chain combines TRBV2 with TRBJ1-1; 9 bases line up with TRBD1. Germline assignment: CDR1 SNHLY and CDR2 FYNNEI. V was pared by 2 bases and J by 4 bases, with 8 bases of the junction left unmatched. There are 16 residues in the CDR3.

This clone was detected only once. The chain joins TRBV10-3 to TRBJ2-1, with 7 nucleotides matching TRBD1. The V gene's germline CDR1 is ENHRY and CDR2 SYGVKD. V was pared by 6 bases and J by 0 bases, with 5 bases of the junction left unmatched. This CDR3 has 15 amino acids. In nucleotides, the CDR3 is TGTGCCATCAGCTTGACAGGGAGCTCCTACAATGAGCAGTTCTTC. Translation gives CAISLTGSSYNEQFF.

The J gene is TRBJ1-2, the V gene TRBV28; D uncertain. Looked up from germline, CDR1 is MDHEN and CDR2 is SYDVKM. CDR3 size: 15 residues. Trimming stripped 3 bases from V and 4 bases from J, with 15 bases between. CDR3 DNA: TGTGCCAGCAGTTTGAGGAGGCGAGGGCCCTATGGCTACACCTTC. It encodes CASSLRRRGPYGYTF.

V usage is TRBV30 and J usage is TRBJ1-5; D may be TRBD1 (6 bases). The germline V and J ends were trimmed by 2 bases and 3 bases, with 11 bases remaining between them. The CDR3 totals 14 residues. The germline CDR1 and CDR2 sequences are GTSNPN and SVGIG (reference sequence). This CDR3 is CAWSPTGYNQPQHF. CDR3 bases: TGTGCCTGGAGTCCTACAGGGTACAATCAGCCCCAGCATTTT.

This chain connects TRBV25-1 to TRBJ2-1; 10 bases map to TRBD2. The trim removed 2 bases at V and 2 bases at J, leaving 9 bases unmatched. CDR1 and CDR2 (germline): MGHDK, SYGVNS. The CDR3 runs 18 residues. The CDR3 reads CASSERGSSGRAYNEQFF. CDR3 in DNA: TGTGCCAGCAGTGAACGGGGGTCGAGCGGGAGGGCCTACAATGAGCAGTTCTTC.

This chain uses TRBV6-5 with TRBJ1-2; D perhaps matches TRBD1 (6 bases). In germline, CDR1 is MNHEY, CDR2 SVGAGI. The CDR3 loop spans 14 amino acids. The V end was cut by 5 bases, the J end by 7 bases, with 17 bases between. The CDR3 sequence: CASSKQGVGGGYTF. The CDR3 coding sequence is TGTGCCAGCAGTAAACAGGGAGTAGGAGGTGGCTACACCTTC.

The rearrangement uses TRBV9 and TRBJ2-7; tentatively, D is TRBD1 (5 bases). The CDR3 totals 15 residues. CDR1 is SGDLS, CDR2 YYNGEE, per germline. V was cut by 4 bases and J by 0 bases, with 14 bases left in between. CDR3 sequence reads: CASSPLGHTSYEQYF. The CDR3 nucleotides are TGTGCCAGCAGCCCTCTTGGACATACCTCCTACGAGCAGTACTTC.

V usage is TRBV27 and J usage is TRBJ2-7; D is possibly TRBD1 (5 bases). CDR1 is MNHEY, CDR2 SMNVEV, per germline (reference sequence). The CDR3 has 13 residues. The V end lost 3 bases, the J end lost 7 bases, and 13 bases lay between the germline ends. The CDR3 here is CASSFDRGKEQYF. In DNA form, the CDR3 reads TGTGCCAGCAGTTTCGATAGGGGCAAGGAGCAGTACTTC.

The chain links TRBV7-2 to TRBJ2-1; D perhaps matches TRBD1 (6 bases). With 5 bases removed from V and 6 bases from J, the gap between germline ends came to 14 bases. CDR3 length: 14 residues. Germline V gene sequence: CDR1 SGHTA, CDR2 FQGNSA. CDR3 region: CASSQQGNPNEQFF. The CDR3 region has the DNA TGTGCCAGCAGCCAACAGGGAAACCCCAATGAGCAGTTCTTC.

The chain joins TRBV9 to TRBJ2-7; D call uncertain. CDR1 and CDR2 from the germline V gene are SGDLS and YYNGEE. V lost 2 bases and J lost 3, with 3 bases in between. The CDR3 extends over 11 amino acids. The chain's CDR3 is CASSVYYEQYF. As DNA, the CDR3 is TGTGCCAGCAGCGTGTACTACGAGCAGTACTTC.

The chain employs TRBV7-9 and TRBJ1-1, with D possibly TRBD1 on 6 matching bases. V was trimmed by 4 bases and J by 4 bases, leaving 7 bases between them. Germline CDR1 reads SEHNR; CDR2 reads FQNEAQ (reference sequence). The CDR3 is 12 amino acids. The CDR3 reads CASSSQGTEAFF. CDR3 DNA sequence: TGTGCCAGCAGCTCACAGGGCACTGAAGCTTTCTTT.

V is TRBV18 and J is TRBJ1-5; a weak D match, TRBD1 (6 bases). V was trimmed by 3 bases and J by 4 bases, leaving 19 bases between them. CDR1 is KGHSH and CDR2 is LQKENI in the germline V gene. CDR3 length equals 17 residues. The CDR3 is CASSPYQRGRGNQPQHF. CDR3 bases: TGTGCCAGCTCACCGTACCAGCGGGGGCGCGGGAATCAGCCCCAGCATTTT.

The chain recombines TRBV9 with TRBJ2-1; D is unclear. The CDR3 is 13 amino acids. The V end was cut by 0 bases, the J end by 9 bases, with 10 bases between. CDR1 and CDR2 (germline): SGDLS, YYNGEE. CDR3 loop: CASSVAIRGEQFF. The CDR3 DNA reads TGTGCCAGCAGCGTAGCGATCCGCGGTGAGCAGTTCTTC.